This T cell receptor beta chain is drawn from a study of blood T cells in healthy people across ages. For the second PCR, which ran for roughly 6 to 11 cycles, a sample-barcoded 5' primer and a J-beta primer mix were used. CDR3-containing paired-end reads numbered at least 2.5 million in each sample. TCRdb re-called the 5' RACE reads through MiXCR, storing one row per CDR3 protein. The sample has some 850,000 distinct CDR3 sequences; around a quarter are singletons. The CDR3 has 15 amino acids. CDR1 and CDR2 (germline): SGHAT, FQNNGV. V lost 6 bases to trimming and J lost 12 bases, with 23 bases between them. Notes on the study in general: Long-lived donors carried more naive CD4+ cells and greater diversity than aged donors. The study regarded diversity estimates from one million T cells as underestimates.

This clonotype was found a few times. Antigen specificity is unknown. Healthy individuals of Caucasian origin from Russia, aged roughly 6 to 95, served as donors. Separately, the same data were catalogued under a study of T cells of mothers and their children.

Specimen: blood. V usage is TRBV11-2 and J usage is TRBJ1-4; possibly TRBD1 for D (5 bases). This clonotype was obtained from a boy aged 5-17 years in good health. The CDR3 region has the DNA TGTGCCAGCAGTACAGGATCACAGTCAATGAAGGAACTGTTTTTT. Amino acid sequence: CASSTGSQSMKELFF.